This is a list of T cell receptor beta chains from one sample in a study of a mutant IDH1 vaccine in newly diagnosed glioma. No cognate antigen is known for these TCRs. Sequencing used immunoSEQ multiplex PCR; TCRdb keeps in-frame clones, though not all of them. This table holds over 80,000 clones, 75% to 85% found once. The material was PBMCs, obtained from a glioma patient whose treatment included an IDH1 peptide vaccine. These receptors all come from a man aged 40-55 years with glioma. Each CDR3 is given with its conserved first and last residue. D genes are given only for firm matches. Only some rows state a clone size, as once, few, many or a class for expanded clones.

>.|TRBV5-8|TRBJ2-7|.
TGTGCCAGCAGCCTCTTGCAGGGGACCTACGAGCAGTACTTC
CASSLLQGTYEQYF
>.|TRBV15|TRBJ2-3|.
TGTGCCACCAGCACTAGACTGGCCGGGGGCACAGATACGCAGTATTTT
CATSTRLAGGTDTQYF
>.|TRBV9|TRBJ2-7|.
TGTGCCAGCAGCGTAGGAGGCAGCTCCTACGAGCAGTACTTC
CASSVGGSSYEQYF
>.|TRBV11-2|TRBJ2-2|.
TGTGCCAGCAGCGTCAACACCGGGGAGCTGTTTTTT
CASSVNTGELFF
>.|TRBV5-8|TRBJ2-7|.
TGTGCCAGCAGTCGGACACAGGGTCCCCTGGGCGAGCAGTACTTC
CASSRTQGPLGEQYF
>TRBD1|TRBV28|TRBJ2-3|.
TGTGCCAGCAGTTCCTGGGACAGGGGGCAGGTAGATACGCAGTATTTT
CASSSWDRGQVDTQYF
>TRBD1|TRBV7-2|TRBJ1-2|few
TGTGCCAGCAGCGTCTCCGGGACAGGGATCTATGGCTACACCTTC
CASSVSGTGIYGYTF
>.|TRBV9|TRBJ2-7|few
TGTGCCAGCAGCCCAAAGTTTGGGCGATACGAGCAGTACTTC
CASSPKFGRYEQYF
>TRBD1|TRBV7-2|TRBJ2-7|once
TGTGCCAGCAGCTTAAGAAGCCGGCAGGGGGCACGCGAGCAGTACTTC
CASSLRSRQGAREQYF
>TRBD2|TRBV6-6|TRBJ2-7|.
TGTGCCAGTAGCGGGATGCCCTACGAGCAGTACTTC
CASSGMPYEQYF
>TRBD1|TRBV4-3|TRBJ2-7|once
TGCGCCAGCAGCACGGACAGGGGGACCTACGAGCAGTACTTC
CASSTDRGTYEQYF
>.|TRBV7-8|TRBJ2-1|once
TGTGCCAGCAGCCAGGCGGTGGGGAACTACAATGAGCAGTTCTTC
CASSQAVGNYNEQFF